What follows describes a single T cell receptor (beta chain). What it recognizes is unknown. Method: immunoSEQ multiplex PCR; TCRdb's copy keeps in-frame clones and lacks some. The table lists hundreds of thousands of clones, approximately 86% of them singletons, with roughly 1.2% in the top ten. These data belong to a study of cytomegalovirus exposure and HLA in healthy donors. Notes on the study in general: There were some public TCRs occurring in many donors, but most TCR sequences were rare. Investigators reported 150 to 200 TCR beta chains as tied to cytomegalovirus. One later analysis, an examination of the 90 to 150 validation repertoires, found that first-cohort TCR clusters tended to co-occur in them.

The germline gives CDR1 SGDLS, CDR2 YYNGEE. The V gene end was trimmed by 4 bases and the J gene end by 6 bases; junction bases not matched to a gene: 16. The CDR3 has 17 amino acids. The sample comprised PBMCs. The chain couples TRBV9 to TRBJ2-5; 9 bases are a match to TRBD2. This sequence was found in a woman aged 25 to 39 in good health and CMV-seropositive. CDR3 coding DNA: TGTGCCAGCAGCCCAGGGACTAGCAGTGCCCTCCTCCAGACCCAGTACTTC. Translation: CASSPGTSSALLQTQYF.